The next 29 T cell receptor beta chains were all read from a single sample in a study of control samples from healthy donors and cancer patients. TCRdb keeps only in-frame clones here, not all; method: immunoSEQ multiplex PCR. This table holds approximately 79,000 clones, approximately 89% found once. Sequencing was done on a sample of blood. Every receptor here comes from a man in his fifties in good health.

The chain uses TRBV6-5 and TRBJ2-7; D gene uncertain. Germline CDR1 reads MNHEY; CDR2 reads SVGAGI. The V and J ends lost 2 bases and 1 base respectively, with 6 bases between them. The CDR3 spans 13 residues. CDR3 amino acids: CASSYTLSYEQYF. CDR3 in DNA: TGTGCCAGCAGTTACACCCTATCCTACGAGCAGTACTTC.

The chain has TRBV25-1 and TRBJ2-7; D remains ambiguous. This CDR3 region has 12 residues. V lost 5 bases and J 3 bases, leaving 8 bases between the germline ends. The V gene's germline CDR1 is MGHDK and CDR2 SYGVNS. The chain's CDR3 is CASSHTYYEQYF. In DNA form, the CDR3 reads TGTGCCAGCAGTCACACTTACTACGAGCAGTACTTC.

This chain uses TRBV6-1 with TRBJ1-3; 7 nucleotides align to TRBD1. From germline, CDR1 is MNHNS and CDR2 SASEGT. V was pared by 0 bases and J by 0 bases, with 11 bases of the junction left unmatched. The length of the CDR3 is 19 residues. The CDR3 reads CASSEAPGGLSLSGNTIYF. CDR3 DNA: TGTGCCAGCAGTGAAGCGCCAGGGGGGCTCTCTCTCTCTGGAAACACCATATATTTT.

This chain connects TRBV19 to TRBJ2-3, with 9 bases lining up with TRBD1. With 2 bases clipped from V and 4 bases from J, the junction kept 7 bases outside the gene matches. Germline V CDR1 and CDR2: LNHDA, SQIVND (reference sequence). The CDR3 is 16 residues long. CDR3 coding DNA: TGTGCCAGTAGTATAACAGGGACAGGGCTCGCAGATACGCAGTATTTT. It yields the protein CASSITGTGLADTQYF.

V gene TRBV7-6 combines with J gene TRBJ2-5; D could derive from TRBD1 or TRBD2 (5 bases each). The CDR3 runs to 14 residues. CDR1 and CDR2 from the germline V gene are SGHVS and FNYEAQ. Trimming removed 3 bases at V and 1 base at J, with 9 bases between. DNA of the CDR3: TGTGCCAGCAGCTTGGGGACGGTCCAAGAGACCCAGTACTTC. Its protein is CASSLGTVQETQYF.

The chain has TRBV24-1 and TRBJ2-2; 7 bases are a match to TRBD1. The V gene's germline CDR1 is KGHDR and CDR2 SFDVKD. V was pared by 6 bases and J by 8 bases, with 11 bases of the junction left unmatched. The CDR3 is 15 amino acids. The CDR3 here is CATSIETGSTGELFF. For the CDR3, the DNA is TGTGCCACCAGTATAGAGACAGGGTCCACTGGGGAGCTGTTTTTT.

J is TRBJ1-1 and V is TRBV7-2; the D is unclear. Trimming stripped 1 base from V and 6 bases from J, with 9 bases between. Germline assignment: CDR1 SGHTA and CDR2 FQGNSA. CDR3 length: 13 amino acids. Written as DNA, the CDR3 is TGTGCCAGCAGCTTAGAGGTCTGGGCTGAAGCTTTCTTT. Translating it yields CASSLEVWAEAFF.

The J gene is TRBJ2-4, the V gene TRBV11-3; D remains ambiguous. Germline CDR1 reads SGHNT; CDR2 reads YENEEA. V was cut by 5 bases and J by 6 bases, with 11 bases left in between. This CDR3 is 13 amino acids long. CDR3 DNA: TGTGCCAGCAGCCAGACGGGCAGAAACATTCAGTACTTC. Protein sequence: CASSQTGRNIQYF.

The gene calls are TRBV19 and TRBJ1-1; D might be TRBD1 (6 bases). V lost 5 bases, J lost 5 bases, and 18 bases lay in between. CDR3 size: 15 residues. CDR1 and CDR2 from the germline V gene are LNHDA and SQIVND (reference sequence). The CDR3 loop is CASSFAGGVGTEAFF. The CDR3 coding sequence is TGTGCCAGTAGTTTTGCCGGGGGCGTAGGGACTGAAGCTTTCTTT.

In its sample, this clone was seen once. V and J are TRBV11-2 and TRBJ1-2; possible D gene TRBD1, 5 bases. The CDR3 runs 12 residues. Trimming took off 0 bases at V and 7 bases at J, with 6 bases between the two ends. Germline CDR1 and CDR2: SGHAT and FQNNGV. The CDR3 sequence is CASSLDGAGYTF. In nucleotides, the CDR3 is TGTGCCAGCAGCTTAGACGGGGCTGGCTACACCTTC.

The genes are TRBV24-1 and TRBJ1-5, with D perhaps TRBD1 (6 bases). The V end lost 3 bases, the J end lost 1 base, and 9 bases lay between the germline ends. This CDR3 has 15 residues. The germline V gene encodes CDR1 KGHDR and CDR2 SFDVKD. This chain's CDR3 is CATSDIQGSNQPQHF. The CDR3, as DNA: TGTGCCACCAGTGATATACAGGGCAGCAATCAGCCCCAGCATTTT.

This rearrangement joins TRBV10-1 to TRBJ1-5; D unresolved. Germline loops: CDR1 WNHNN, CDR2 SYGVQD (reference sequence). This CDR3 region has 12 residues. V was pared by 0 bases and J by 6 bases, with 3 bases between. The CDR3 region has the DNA TGCGCCAGCAGTGAGTCGGGTCAGCCCCAGCATTTT. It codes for CASSESGQPQHF.

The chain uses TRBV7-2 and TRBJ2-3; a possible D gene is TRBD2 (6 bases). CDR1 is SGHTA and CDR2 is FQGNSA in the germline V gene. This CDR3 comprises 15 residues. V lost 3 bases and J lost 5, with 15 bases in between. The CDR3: CASSFSRGSGDTQYF. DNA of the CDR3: TGTGCCAGCAGCTTTTCGCGGGGAAGTGGAGATACGCAGTATTTT. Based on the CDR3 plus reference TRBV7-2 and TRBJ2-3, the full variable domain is GAGVSQSPSNKVTEKGKDVELRCDPISGHTALYWYRQSLGQGLEFLIYFQGNSAPDKSGLPSDRFSAERTGGSVSTLTIQRTQQEDSAVYLCASSFSRGSGDTQYFGPGTRLTVL.

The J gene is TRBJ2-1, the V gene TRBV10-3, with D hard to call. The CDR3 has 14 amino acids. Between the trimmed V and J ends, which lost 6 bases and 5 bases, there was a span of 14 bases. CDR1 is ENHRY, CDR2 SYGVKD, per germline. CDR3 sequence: CAISPGGSNNEQFF. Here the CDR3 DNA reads TGTGCCATCAGCCCCGGCGGATCGAACAATGAGCAGTTCTTC.

CDR3 in DNA: TGTGGGACCCGCCAAGAGACCCAGTACTTC. Its protein product is CGTRQETQYF. The chain combines TRBV21-1 with TRBJ2-5. TRBV21-1 is a pseudogene locus. CDR3 length: 10 residues.

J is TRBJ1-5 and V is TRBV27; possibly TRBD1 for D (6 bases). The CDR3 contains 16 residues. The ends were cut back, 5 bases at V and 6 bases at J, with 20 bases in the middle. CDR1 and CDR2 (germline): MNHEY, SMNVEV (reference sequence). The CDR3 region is CASSPAGQGHFQPQHF. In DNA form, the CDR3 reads TGTGCCAGCAGTCCCGCTGGGCAGGGACATTTTCAGCCCCAGCATTTT.

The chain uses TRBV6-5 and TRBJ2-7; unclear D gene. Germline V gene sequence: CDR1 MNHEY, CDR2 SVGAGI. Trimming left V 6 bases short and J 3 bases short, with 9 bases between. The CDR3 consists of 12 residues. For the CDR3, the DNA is TGTGCCAGCAGCTCGCTATTCTACGAGCAGTACTTC. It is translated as CASSSLFYEQYF.

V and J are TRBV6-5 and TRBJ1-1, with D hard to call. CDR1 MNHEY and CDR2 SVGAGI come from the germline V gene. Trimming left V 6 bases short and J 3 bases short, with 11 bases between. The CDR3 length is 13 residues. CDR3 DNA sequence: TGTGCCAGCAGGGGAGTCGGGGACACTGAAGCTTTCTTT. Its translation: CASRGVGDTEAFF.

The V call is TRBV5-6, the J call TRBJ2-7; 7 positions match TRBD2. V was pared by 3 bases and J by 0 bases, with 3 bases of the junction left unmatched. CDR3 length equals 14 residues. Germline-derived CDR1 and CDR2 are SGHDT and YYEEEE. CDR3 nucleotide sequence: TGTGCCAGCAGCTCAGCGGGGCCCTCCTACGAGCAGTACTTC. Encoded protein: CASSSAGPSYEQYF.

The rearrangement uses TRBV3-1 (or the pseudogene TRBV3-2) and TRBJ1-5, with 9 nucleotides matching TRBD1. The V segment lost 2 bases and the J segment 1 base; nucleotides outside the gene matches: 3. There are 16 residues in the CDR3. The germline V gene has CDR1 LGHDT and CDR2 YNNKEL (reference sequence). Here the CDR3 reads CASSQRGTGSNQPQHF. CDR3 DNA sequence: TGTGCCAGCAGCCAAAGGGGGACAGGGAGCAATCAGCCCCAGCATTTT.

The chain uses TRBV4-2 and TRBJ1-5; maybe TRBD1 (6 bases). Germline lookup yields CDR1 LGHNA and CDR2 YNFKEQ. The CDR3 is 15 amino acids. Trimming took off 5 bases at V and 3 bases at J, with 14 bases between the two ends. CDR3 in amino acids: CASSSTQGSNQPQHF. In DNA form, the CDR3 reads TGTGCCAGCAGCTCAACCCAGGGGTCCAATCAGCCCCAGCATTTT.

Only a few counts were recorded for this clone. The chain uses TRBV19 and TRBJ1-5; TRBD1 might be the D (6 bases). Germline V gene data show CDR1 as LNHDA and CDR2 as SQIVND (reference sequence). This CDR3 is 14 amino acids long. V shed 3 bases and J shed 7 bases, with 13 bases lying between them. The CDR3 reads CASSMYRVSQPQHF. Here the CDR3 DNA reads TGTGCCAGTAGTATGTACAGGGTAAGCCAGCCCCAGCATTTT.

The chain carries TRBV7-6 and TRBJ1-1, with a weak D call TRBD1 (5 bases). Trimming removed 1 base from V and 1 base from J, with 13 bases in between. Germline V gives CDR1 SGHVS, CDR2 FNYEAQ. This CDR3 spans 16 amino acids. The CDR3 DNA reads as TGTGCCAGCAGCTTAGGGGTTGGGGCAGGGAACACTGAAGCTTTCTTT. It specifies CASSLGVGAGNTEAFF.

Here the CDR3 DNA reads TGTGCCAGCCGGACAGGCAATCAGCCCCAGCATTTT. Its translation: CASRTGNQPQHF. The gene calls are TRBV19 and TRBJ1-5; D perhaps matches TRBD1 (6 bases). CDR1 and CDR2 from the germline V gene are LNHDA and SQIVND (reference sequence). This CDR3 has 12 residues. Trimming stripped 9 bases from V and 2 bases from J, with 8 bases between. Full variable domain (outside the CDR3, taken from reference TRBV19 and TRBJ1-5): DGGITQSPKYLFRKEGQNVTLSCEQNLNHDAMYWYRQDPGQGLRLIYYSQIVNDFQKGDIAEGYSVSREKKESFPLTVTSAQKNPTAFYLCASRTGNQPQHFGDGTRLSIL.

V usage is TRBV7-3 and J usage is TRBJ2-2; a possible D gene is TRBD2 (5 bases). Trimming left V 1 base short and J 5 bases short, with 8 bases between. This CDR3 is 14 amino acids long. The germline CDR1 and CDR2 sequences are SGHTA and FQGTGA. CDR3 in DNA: TGTGCCAGCAGCTTAAGCCGGGATACCGGGGAGCTGTTTTTT. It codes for CASSLSRDTGELFF. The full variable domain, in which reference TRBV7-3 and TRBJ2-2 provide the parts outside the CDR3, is GAGVSQTPSNKVTEKGKYVELRCDPISGHTALYWYRQSLGQGPEFLIYFQGTGAADDSGLPNDRFFAVRPEGSVSTLKIQRTERGDSAVYLCASSLSRDTGELFFGEGSRLTVL.

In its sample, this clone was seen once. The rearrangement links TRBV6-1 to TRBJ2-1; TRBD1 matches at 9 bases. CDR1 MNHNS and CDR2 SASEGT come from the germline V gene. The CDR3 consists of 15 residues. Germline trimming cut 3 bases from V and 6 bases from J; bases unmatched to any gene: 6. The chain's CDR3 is CASSEWTGAINEQFF. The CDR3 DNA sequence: TGTGCCAGCAGTGAGTGGACAGGGGCGATCAATGAGCAGTTCTTC.

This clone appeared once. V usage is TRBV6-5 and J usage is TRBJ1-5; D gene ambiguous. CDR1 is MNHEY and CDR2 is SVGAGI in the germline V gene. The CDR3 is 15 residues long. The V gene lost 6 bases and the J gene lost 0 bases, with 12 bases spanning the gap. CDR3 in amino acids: CASRLSGDSNQPQHF. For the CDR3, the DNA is TGTGCCAGCAGGCTCTCGGGAGATAGCAATCAGCCCCAGCATTTT.

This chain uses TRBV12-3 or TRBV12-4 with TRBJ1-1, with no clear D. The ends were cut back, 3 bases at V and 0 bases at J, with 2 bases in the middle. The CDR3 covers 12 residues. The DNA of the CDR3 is TGTGCCAGCAGTTTTGTGAACACTGAAGCTTTCTTT. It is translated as CASSFVNTEAFF.

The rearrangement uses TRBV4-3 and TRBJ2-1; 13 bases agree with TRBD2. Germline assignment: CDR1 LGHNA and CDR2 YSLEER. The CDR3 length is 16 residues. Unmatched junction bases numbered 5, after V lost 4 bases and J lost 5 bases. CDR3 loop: CASSLLGLAGDNEQFF. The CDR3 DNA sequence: TGCGCCAGCAGCCTTCTAGGACTAGCGGGGGACAATGAGCAGTTCTTC.